This is a list of T cell receptor beta chains from one sample in a study of blood T cell repertoires in COVID-19. TCRdb's table, derived via immunoSEQ multiplex PCR, lists solely in-frame clones and lacks some. The sample contains about 210,000 clones, 80% to 90% of which appear only once. Sequencing used PBMCs or T cells enriched from blood (not recorded which). These receptors all stem from a man in his forties who had recovered from COVID-19. Each CDR3 is given with its conserved first and last residue. Each record gives: J gene, D gene, V gene, clone size, CDR3 DNA, CDR3 protein. The D gene is left open where the match is weak. A row's size may be missing; if present it is once, few, many or a size class.

J gene: TRBJ2-7; D gene: NA; V gene: TRBV4-1; clone size: NA; CDR3 DNA: TGCGCCAGCAGCCAGGACAGACCCTACGAGCAGTACTTC; CDR3 protein: CASSQDRPYEQYF
J gene: TRBJ1-2; D gene: NA; V gene: TRBV6-6; clone size: NA; CDR3 DNA: TGTGCCAGCACCCACGGGGAAGGACTCTATGGCTACACCTTC; CDR3 protein: CASTHGEGLYGYTF
J gene: TRBJ1-2; D gene: NA; V gene: TRBV5-4; clone size: NA; CDR3 DNA: TGTGCCAGCAGCTTGGACGGGAGCGGCTACACCTTC; CDR3 protein: CASSLDGSGYTF
J gene: TRBJ1-4; D gene: NA; V gene: TRBV10-2; clone size: NA; CDR3 DNA: TGCGCCAGCAGTGAGTCAAGCGCGTCTACAGGAAAACTGTTTTTT; CDR3 protein: CASSESSASTGKLFF
J gene: TRBJ1-2; D gene: TRBD1; V gene: TRBV4-1; clone size: NA; CDR3 DNA: TGCGCCAGCAGCGAGGGACAGGGGGCCCCCCACAAAACCTTC; CDR3 protein: CASSEGQGAPHKTF
J gene: TRBJ2-1; D gene: TRBD2; V gene: TRBV19; clone size: NA; CDR3 DNA: TGTGCCAGTTTGGGGGGGGTTACCTACAATGAGCAGTTCTTC; CDR3 protein: CASLGGVTYNEQFF
J gene: TRBJ2-7; D gene: NA; V gene: TRBV19; clone size: NA; CDR3 DNA: TGTGCCAGTAGTAGCACGGGTGGCTCCTACGAGCAGTACTTC; CDR3 protein: CASSSTGGSYEQYF
J gene: TRBJ1-2; D gene: TRBD1; V gene: TRBV18; clone size: NA; CDR3 DNA: TGTGCCAGCTCTCGAATATCGACAGGGGACTATGGCTACACCTTC; CDR3 protein: CASSRISTGDYGYTF
J gene: TRBJ2-5; D gene: NA; V gene: TRBV7-2; clone size: few; CDR3 DNA: TGTGCCAGCAGCTTAGAGGTTTTGGACAAGGGGAAGTACTTC; CDR3 protein: CASSLEVLDKGKYF
J gene: TRBJ2-5; D gene: TRBD2; V gene: TRBV15; clone size: NA; CDR3 DNA: TGTGCCACCAGCAGAGAAAGACTAGCGGGGGAGACCCAGTACTTC; CDR3 protein: CATSRERLAGETQYF
J gene: TRBJ2-1; D gene: TRBD2; V gene: TRBV29-1; clone size: NA; CDR3 DNA: TGCAGCGTTGGGGGTCTTGGACTAGCGGGAGTTAATGAGCAGTTCTTC; CDR3 protein: CSVGGLGLAGVNEQFF
J gene: TRBJ2-1; D gene: NA; V gene: TRBV30; clone size: NA; CDR3 DNA: TGTGCCTGGAGTCGAGCAGGGGGATGGGGAGGTGGTGAGCAGTTCTTC; CDR3 protein: CAWSRAGGWGGGEQFF
J gene: TRBJ2-7; D gene: NA; V gene: TRBV28; clone size: NA; CDR3 DNA: TGTGCCAGCCTGCCCTCCGGGACACCCCACGGGGTCGACGAGCAGTACTTC; CDR3 protein: CASLPSGTPHGVDEQYF
J gene: TRBJ2-1; D gene: NA; V gene: TRBV7-9; clone size: NA; CDR3 DNA: TGTGCCAGCAGCTTAGGAGGACAGTTTCTTGGGAATGAGCAGTTCTTC; CDR3 protein: CASSLGGQFLGNEQFF
J gene: TRBJ2-3; D gene: NA; V gene: TRBV19; clone size: few; CDR3 DNA: TGTGCCAGTAGTACGAGAGCGCGCACAGATACGCAGTATTTT; CDR3 protein: CASSTRARTDTQYF
J gene: TRBJ2-7; D gene: NA; V gene: TRBV7-3; clone size: NA; CDR3 DNA: TGTGCCAGCAGCTTGGCGGAGGGTAGGATCGAGCAGTACTTC; CDR3 protein: CASSLAEGRIEQYF
J gene: TRBJ2-2; D gene: TRBD2; V gene: TRBV5-4; clone size: NA; CDR3 DNA: TGTGCCAGCAGCACCGGGACTAGCCGCGGCACCGGGGAGCTGTTTTTT; CDR3 protein: CASSTGTSRGTGELFF
J gene: TRBJ2-7; D gene: NA; V gene: TRBV21-1; clone size: NA; CDR3 DNA: TGTGCCAGCAGCAATAGATACCGCACAGGGGCCATCCCTACCTACGAGCAGTACTTC; CDR3 protein: CASSNRYRTGAIPTYEQYF
J gene: TRBJ2-2; D gene: TRBD1; V gene: TRBV3-1/TRBV3-2; clone size: few; CDR3 DNA: TGTGCCAGCAGCCAAGATAGCAGGGGGCGGACTGAGGAGCTGTTTTTT; CDR3 protein: CASSQDSRGRTEELFF
J gene: TRBJ1-4; D gene: TRBD1; V gene: TRBV30; clone size: NA; CDR3 DNA: TGTGCCTGGAGTTCCCAGGGGGCAGGGGGTCGAAAACTGTTTTTT; CDR3 protein: CAWSSQGAGGRKLFF
J gene: TRBJ1-6; D gene: NA; V gene: TRBV5-1; clone size: NA; CDR3 DNA: TGCGCCAGCAGCGCCGTTGGCAGGGGAGGGTCACCCCTCCACTTT; CDR3 protein: CASSAVGRGGSPLHF
J gene: TRBJ1-2; D gene: NA; V gene: TRBV5-1; clone size: NA; CDR3 DNA: TGCGCCAGCAGCGGAGGGCAGAACTATGGCTACACCTTC; CDR3 protein: CASSGGQNYGYTF
J gene: TRBJ1-1; D gene: NA; V gene: TRBV2; clone size: NA; CDR3 DNA: TGTGCCAGCAGTGAAGGGACACGTTGGAGTTTT; CDR3 protein: CASSEGTRWSF
J gene: TRBJ1-5; D gene: TRBD1; V gene: TRBV19; clone size: NA; CDR3 DNA: TGTGCCAGTAGTGTAAGGGACAGGGAGAATCAGCCCCAGCATTTT; CDR3 protein: CASSVRDRENQPQHF
J gene: TRBJ1-4; D gene: NA; V gene: TRBV11-2; clone size: NA; CDR3 DNA: TGTGCCAGCAGCCTATGGTCTGGTGATGAAAAACTGTTTTTT; CDR3 protein: CASSLWSGDEKLFF
J gene: TRBJ2-2; D gene: TRBD2; V gene: TRBV15; clone size: NA; CDR3 DNA: TGTGCCACCAGCCCTACTGGGAGGGGAACCGGGGAGCTGTTTTTT; CDR3 protein: CATSPTGRGTGELFF
J gene: TRBJ2-7; D gene: TRBD2; V gene: TRBV5-4; clone size: NA; CDR3 DNA: TGTGCCAGCAGCGCTCGTCTAGCGGGAGGACTGGGGGAGCAGTACTTC; CDR3 protein: CASSARLAGGLGEQYF